Listed here is a single T cell receptor (beta chain). This CDR3 has 15 residues. Per germline, CDR1 SGDLS and CDR2 YYNGEE. The V and J ends lost 3 bases and 5 bases, in that order; junction bases with no gene match: 8. Source study methods: Amplifying reference gene primers gave estimates of nucleated cell counts. The assay was immunoSEQ multiplex PCR, and TCRdb's table has in-frame clones only and misses some. The D gene and trimming were derived from the DNA, and the V and J assignments and clone size from that table. The profile covers more than 90,000 clones, with over 80% appearing a single time and approximately 20% taken by the ten largest. The data are from a study of blood T cell repertoires in COVID-19. Study-level background: The samples span acute and convalescent COVID-19 from the United States, Italy and Spain. T cells, B-cell-depleted T cells, or PBMCs provided the cDNA or gDNA that served as material.

Sequencing was done on a sample of peripheral blood. This TCR was sampled from an elderly man with acute or convalescent COVID-19. This chain joins TRBV9 and TRBJ2-5; TRBD1 matches 9 bases. The CDR3 DNA reads TGTGCCAGCAGCGCCCCGACAGGGGGGATGGAGACCCAGTACTTC. As protein: CASSAPTGGMETQYF.